The clone carrying this TCR beta chain was detected a few times. Antigen specificity is unknown. With a J-beta primer mix and a sample-barcoded 5' primer, a second PCR ran about 7 to 12 cycles. TCRdb called the 5' RACE reads again in MiXCR, with one record for every CDR3 protein. This sample has 650,000 or so distinct CDR3 sequences, with 40% to 65% found just once. Individuals who donated were healthy Caucasians from Russia aged about 6 to 100. A minimum of 6 million PBMCs was isolated per sample. This sample stems from a study of blood T cells in healthy people across ages. Study results and limitations: More naive CD4+ cells and higher diversity marked long-lived donors relative to aged donors.

The V gene end was trimmed by 0 bases and the J gene end by 4 bases; junction bases not matched to a gene: 7. CDR3 length equals 16 residues. Germline CDR1 is SGHTA and CDR2 is FQGTGA. This clonotype originated in a woman aged 80 or over in good health. This sequence joins TRBV7-3 and TRBJ2-7, with 9 bases aligning to TRBD1. The sample comprised blood. As DNA, the CDR3 is TGTGCCAGCAGCTTAACGGGGACAGGGACAGGATACGAGCAGTACTTC. It encodes CASSLTGTGTGYEQYF.